One sample yielded the 9 T cell receptor beta chains listed below, sequenced in a study of cytomegalovirus exposure and HLA in healthy donors. PCR involved 60 Vbeta and 13 Jbeta primers. Using immunoSEQ multiplex PCR, the repertoire was profiled, and TCRdb retains in-frame clones only, with some absent. The sample contains 300,000 or so clones, roughly 86% of which appear only once. The specimen sequenced was PBMCs. Receptors originate from a middle-aged woman in good health and CMV-seropositive.

The J gene is TRBJ2-5, the V gene TRBV9, with D maybe TRBD2 (7 bases). Germline CDR1 reads SGDLS; CDR2 reads YYNGEE. The CDR3 consists of 19 residues. Trimming stripped 0 bases from V and 0 bases from J, with 21 bases between. CDR3 in amino acids: CASSVVDGRGFGDQETQYF. CDR3 coding DNA: TGTGCCAGCAGCGTAGTAGATGGGAGGGGGTTTGGGGACCAAGAGACCCAGTACTTC. Full variable domain (rest looked up from reference TRBV9 and TRBJ2-5): DSGVTQTPKHLITATGQRVTLRCSPRSGDLSVYWYQQSLDQGLQFLIQYYNGEERAKGNILERFSAQQFPDLHSELNLSSLELGDSALYFCASSVVDGRGFGDQETQYFGPGTRLLVL.

This chain connects TRBV9 to TRBJ2-2, with TRBD2 identical over 8 bases. The germline CDR1 and CDR2 sequences are SGDLS and YYNGEE. The CDR3 spans 13 residues. After removal of 3 bases from V and 9 bases from J, the junction contained 4 bases not matched to a gene. CDR3 DNA: TGTGCCAGCAGCGCCACTAGCGGCTGGGAGCTGTTTTTT. Residues: CASSATSGWELFF.

J is TRBJ2-7 and V is TRBV28, with TRBD1 matching 8 bases. The germline V gene encodes CDR1 MDHEN and CDR2 SYDVKM. V lost 2 bases, J lost 0 bases, and 3 bases stayed unmatched. The CDR3 runs to 15 residues. The CDR3 loop is CASSLNGQGSYEQYF. As DNA, the CDR3 is TGTGCCAGCAGTTTAAACGGACAGGGCTCCTACGAGCAGTACTTC.

This chain joins TRBV30 and TRBJ2-3, with 10 bases aligning to TRBD2. CDR3 size: 17 residues. V lost 2 bases and J lost 3; bases outside the gene matches: 11. Germline V gene lookup returns CDR1 GTSNPN and CDR2 SVGIG (reference sequence). The CDR3 region is CAWSRGLAGVRTDTQYF. As DNA, the CDR3 is TGTGCCTGGAGTAGAGGGCTAGCGGGAGTAAGGACAGATACGCAGTATTTT.

In this sample, this clone turned up a few times. CDR3 nucleotides: TGTGCCAGCAGCTTAGCGCTTTCGGGAAGAGGCTACAATGAGCAGTTCTTC. This encodes CASSLALSGRGYNEQFF. J is TRBJ2-1 and V is TRBV11-1, with D perhaps matching TRBD2 (5 bases). This CDR3 contains 17 residues. Trimming took 0 bases from V and 3 from J, leaving 15 bases between them. CDR1 is SGHAT, CDR2 FQDESV, per germline (reference sequence).

The chain combines TRBV5-1 with TRBJ2-7; TRBD1 is a possible D gene (5 bases). V was cut by 4 bases and J by 0 bases, with 14 bases left in between. CDR3 length: 15 residues. Germline V gives CDR1 SGHRS, CDR2 YFSETQ. CDR3: CASSNRTHYSYEQYF. CDR3 nucleotide sequence: TGCGCCAGCAGCAACAGGACACACTACTCCTACGAGCAGTACTTC.

The CDR3: CASSLTLGTAHSNQPQHF. CDR3 nucleotide sequence: TGTGCCAGCAGTTTGACCCTTGGGACAGCACATAGCAATCAGCCCCAGCATTTT. The V gene is TRBV27, the J gene TRBJ1-5; 7 bases map to TRBD1. Germline V gene sequence: CDR1 MNHEY, CDR2 SMNVEV (reference sequence). With 3 bases clipped from V and 0 bases from J, the junction kept 11 bases outside the gene matches. This CDR3 spans 18 amino acids.

The J gene is TRBJ2-1, the V gene TRBV5-6, with 11 bases lining up with TRBD2. From germline, CDR1 is SGHDT and CDR2 YYEEEE. Trimming at V came to 0 bases and at J to 4 bases, leaving 9 bases not matched to a gene. This CDR3 is built from 18 residues. CDR3 sequence reads: CASSLETPSGRSYNEQFF. For the CDR3, the DNA is TGTGCCAGCAGCTTGGAAACCCCTAGCGGGAGGAGTTACAATGAGCAGTTCTTC.

The V gene is TRBV2, the J gene TRBJ2-1, with 8 nucleotides matching TRBD1. The CDR3 runs 15 residues. Germline V gene lookup returns CDR1 SNHLY and CDR2 FYNNEI. With V trimmed by 5 bases and J by 2 bases, 5 bases remained unmatched. The CDR3 DNA follows: TGTGCCAGCAGTAGAGACAGGGGTACCTACAATGAGCAGTTCTTC. Residues: CASSRDRGTYNEQFF.